This T cell receptor beta chain emerged from a study of OX40 agonist ivuxolimab in advanced cancers. About the study: Age averaged about 66 years (range roughly 23 to 79), and approximately 80% were male. Study-wide results and caveats: Expanded clones were, on average, more numerous in CD8+ T cells than in CD4+. With doses of 0.1-3.0 mg/kg, partial responders showed among the lowest clonal expansion.

Profiling relied on immunoSEQ multiplex PCR, and the TCRdb table lists in-frame clones only, not all of them. The sample has 75,000 to 95,000 clones, 85% to 90% seen once. Regarding this clone: Its antigen is not known.

This CDR3 spans 13 amino acids. Between the trimmed V and J ends, which lost 1 base and 9 bases, there was a span of 12 bases. Germline V lookup: CDR1 SGHNT, CDR2 YENEEA. The clonotype originates from an adult with an advanced solid tumor such as melanoma, head and neck, liver or kidney cancer. The sample consisted of CD4+ or CD8+ T cells sorted from blood, taken in a trial of the OX40 agonist ivuxolimab. The chain couples TRBV11-3 to TRBJ1-1; a possible D gene is TRBD1 (5 bases). The CDR3 is CASSLGFRDQAFF. The DNA for the CDR3 is TGTGCCAGCAGCTTAGGGTTCAGGGACCAAGCTTTCTTT.